Listed below are T cell receptor beta chains from one sample, sequenced in a study of vaccination effects on CD4 cells after COVID-19. These receptors lack a known antigen. Using immunoSEQ multiplex PCR, the repertoire was profiled, and TCRdb retains in-frame clones only, with some absent. The sample lists roughly 46,000 clones; 65% to 80% were seen once. Source: CD4+ T cells from PBMCs cultured without peptide, taken after COVID-19 vaccination. The source is a human donor who had a prior SARS-CoV-2 infection. CDR3s include the opening cysteine and the closing phenylalanine or tryptophan. The order of the fields is V gene, J gene, D gene, clone size, CDR3 protein, CDR3 DNA. A D gene is named only where the DNA matches it firmly. Clone sizes are given selectively: once, few, many, or a class where the clone is expanded.

v_call: TRBV7-2; j_call: TRBJ1-1; d_call: -; clone_size: -; cdr3_aa: CASSLAGLMNTEAFF; cdr3_nt: TGTGCCAGCAGCTTAGCGGGGCTGATGAACACTGAAGCTTTCTTT
v_call: TRBV2; j_call: TRBJ2-7; d_call: TRBD1; clone_size: -; cdr3_aa: CASSVESGGAYEQYF; cdr3_nt: TGTGCCAGCAGTGTGGAGTCAGGGGGCGCCTACGAGCAGTACTTC
v_call: TRBV3-1/TRBV3-2; j_call: TRBJ2-5; d_call: TRBD1; clone_size: once; cdr3_aa: CASSLTTGWKTQYF; cdr3_nt: TGTGCCAGCAGCCTAACGACAGGGTGGAAGACCCAGTACTTC
v_call: TRBV7-6; j_call: TRBJ1-1; d_call: TRBD1; clone_size: few; cdr3_aa: CASSLVTGATEAFF; cdr3_nt: TGTGCCAGCAGCTTAGTGACAGGGGCCACTGAAGCTTTCTTT
v_call: TRBV7-3; j_call: TRBJ2-1; d_call: -; clone_size: -; cdr3_aa: CASSLIRDNEQFF; cdr3_nt: TGTGCCAGCAGCTTAATCCGGGACAATGAGCAGTTCTTC
v_call: TRBV29-1; j_call: TRBJ1-1; d_call: -; clone_size: few; cdr3_aa: CSASPLRDTEAFF; cdr3_nt: TGCAGCGCATCCCCCCTACGGGACACTGAAGCTTTCTTT
v_call: TRBV12-5; j_call: TRBJ2-5; d_call: -; clone_size: -; cdr3_aa: CASGFFLETQYF; cdr3_nt: TGTGCTAGTGGTTTCTTCTTAGAGACCCAGTACTTC
v_call: TRBV4-1; j_call: TRBJ2-1; d_call: TRBD2; clone_size: -; cdr3_aa: CASSYRSGRVAYNEQFF; cdr3_nt: TGCGCCAGCAGCTATCGAAGCGGGAGGGTAGCCTACAATGAGCAGTTCTTC
v_call: TRBV7-2; j_call: TRBJ1-1; d_call: -; clone_size: -; cdr3_aa: CASKERLYTEAFF; cdr3_nt: TGTGCCAGCAAGGAGCGACTCTACACTGAAGCTTTCTTT
v_call: TRBV19; j_call: TRBJ1-1; d_call: -; clone_size: -; cdr3_aa: CASSIGARWGAFF; cdr3_nt: TGTGCCAGTAGTATCGGAGCGAGGTGGGGAGCTTTCTTT
v_call: TRBV2; j_call: TRBJ2-7; d_call: -; clone_size: few; cdr3_aa: CASSERGGTFEQYF; cdr3_nt: TGTGCCAGCAGTGAGCGGGGAGGTACTTTCGAGCAGTACTTC
v_call: TRBV2; j_call: TRBJ2-1; d_call: -; clone_size: -; cdr3_aa: CASNRDLGNEQFF; cdr3_nt: TGTGCCAGTAACCGGGACCTAGGGAATGAGCAGTTCTTC
v_call: TRBV18; j_call: TRBJ2-1; d_call: -; clone_size: -; cdr3_aa: CASSPGRTYNEQFF; cdr3_nt: TGTGCCAGCTCACCAGGGCGGACCTACAATGAGCAGTTCTTC
v_call: TRBV2; j_call: TRBJ2-5; d_call: -; clone_size: -; cdr3_aa: CASKNRWETQYF; cdr3_nt: TGTGCCAGCAAGAACCGGTGGGAGACCCAGTACTTC
v_call: TRBV20-1; j_call: TRBJ1-1; d_call: -; clone_size: -; cdr3_aa: CSASSGMATEAFF; cdr3_nt: TGCAGTGCTAGTTCAGGGATGGCCACTGAAGCTTTCTTT
v_call: TRBV21-1; j_call: TRBJ2-7; d_call: -; clone_size: -; cdr3_aa: CASSIPGHYSYEQYF; cdr3_nt: TGTGCCAGCAGCATCCCGGGACACTACTCCTACGAGCAGTACTTC
v_call: TRBV25-1; j_call: TRBJ2-5; d_call: TRBD2; clone_size: -; cdr3_aa: CASSDPSGGDGTQYF; cdr3_nt: TGTGCCAGCAGTGATCCTAGCGGGGGGGACGGGACCCAGTACTTC
v_call: TRBV7-3; j_call: TRBJ2-5; d_call: TRBD1; clone_size: few; cdr3_aa: CASSSDRAGTQYF; cdr3_nt: TGTGCCAGCAGCTCTGACAGGGCCGGGACCCAGTACTTC
v_call: TRBV11-1; j_call: TRBJ1-6; d_call: TRBD1; clone_size: -; cdr3_aa: CASSTTGGDSPLHF; cdr3_nt: TGTGCCAGCAGCACGACAGGGGGGGATTCACCCCTCCACTTT
v_call: TRBV12-3/TRBV12-4; j_call: TRBJ2-7; d_call: -; clone_size: -; cdr3_aa: CASNDGGHYEQYF; cdr3_nt: TGTGCCAGCAACGACGGGGGCCACTACGAGCAGTACTTC
v_call: TRBV7-2; j_call: TRBJ2-3; d_call: -; clone_size: -; cdr3_aa: CASSLVGRAHTDTQYF; cdr3_nt: TGTGCCAGCAGCTTAGTGGGCAGGGCCCACACAGATACGCAGTATTTT
v_call: TRBV18; j_call: TRBJ2-3; d_call: TRBD1; clone_size: once; cdr3_aa: CASSPPGQRYTDTQYF; cdr3_nt: TGTGCCAGCTCACCACCGGGACAGCGTTACACAGATACGCAGTATTTT
v_call: TRBV9; j_call: TRBJ2-3; d_call: TRBD2; clone_size: once; cdr3_aa: CASSVWGSGSSDTQYF; cdr3_nt: TGTGCCAGCAGCGTCTGGGGAAGCGGGAGTTCAGATACGCAGTATTTT
v_call: TRBV18; j_call: TRBJ2-7; d_call: -; clone_size: -; cdr3_aa: CASSPGGQLGTYEQYF; cdr3_nt: TGTGCCAGCTCACCGGGAGGTCAGCTCGGGACCTACGAGCAGTACTTC
v_call: TRBV7-8; j_call: TRBJ2-3; d_call: -; clone_size: -; cdr3_aa: CASSLGRLVSDTQYF; cdr3_nt: TGTGCCAGCAGCTTAGGACGACTAGTCAGCGATACGCAGTATTTT
v_call: TRBV4-3; j_call: TRBJ2-3; d_call: -; clone_size: few; cdr3_aa: CASSQLLGGSGTDTQYF; cdr3_nt: TGCGCCAGCAGCCAACTCCTTGGGGGTAGCGGCACAGATACGCAGTATTTT
v_call: TRBV18; j_call: TRBJ2-2; d_call: -; clone_size: -; cdr3_aa: CASSPPGTGELFF; cdr3_nt: TGTGCCAGCTCACCACCGGGTACCGGGGAGCTGTTTTTT
v_call: TRBV5-1; j_call: TRBJ2-3; d_call: -; clone_size: -; cdr3_aa: CASSLGPTDTQYF; cdr3_nt: TGCGCCAGCAGCTTGGGTCCCACAGATACGCAGTATTTT
v_call: TRBV19; j_call: TRBJ2-7; d_call: -; clone_size: -; cdr3_aa: CASRRGGGGNEQYF; cdr3_nt: TGTGCCAGTAGAAGGGGGGGTGGGGGAAACGAGCAGTACTTC
v_call: TRBV6-5; j_call: TRBJ2-1; d_call: -; clone_size: -; cdr3_aa: CASKRGGLYNEQFF; cdr3_nt: TGTGCCAGCAAAAGGGGGGGCCTCTACAATGAGCAGTTCTTC
v_call: TRBV12-3/TRBV12-4; j_call: TRBJ2-3; d_call: -; clone_size: -; cdr3_aa: CATTPGDTQYF; cdr3_nt: TGTGCCACCACCCCCGGGGATACGCAGTATTTT
v_call: TRBV19; j_call: TRBJ1-2; d_call: -; clone_size: -; cdr3_aa: CASSNDRRAYGYTF; cdr3_nt: TGTGCCAGTAGTAACGACAGGAGGGCCTATGGCTACACCTTC
v_call: TRBV10-3; j_call: TRBJ1-1; d_call: -; clone_size: once; cdr3_aa: CAISVSGVDTEAFF; cdr3_nt: TGTGCCATCAGTGTCTCGGGGGTCGACACTGAAGCTTTCTTT
v_call: TRBV15; j_call: TRBJ1-3; d_call: -; clone_size: -; cdr3_aa: CATSRGDSFFSGNTIYF; cdr3_nt: TGTGCCACCAGCAGGGGGGACTCTTTCTTCTCTGGAAACACCATATATTTT